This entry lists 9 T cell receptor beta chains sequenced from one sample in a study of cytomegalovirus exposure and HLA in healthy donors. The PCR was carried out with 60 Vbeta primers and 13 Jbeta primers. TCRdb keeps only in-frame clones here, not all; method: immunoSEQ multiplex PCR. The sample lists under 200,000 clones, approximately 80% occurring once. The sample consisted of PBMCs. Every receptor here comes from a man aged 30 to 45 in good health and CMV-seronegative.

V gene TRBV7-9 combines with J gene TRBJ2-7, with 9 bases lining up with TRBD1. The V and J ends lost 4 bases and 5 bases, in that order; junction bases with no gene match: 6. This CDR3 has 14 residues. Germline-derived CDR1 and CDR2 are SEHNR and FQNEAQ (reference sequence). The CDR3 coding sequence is TGTGCCAGCAGCTCGGACAGGGGATTTCACGAGCAGTACTTC. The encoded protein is CASSSDRGFHEQYF.

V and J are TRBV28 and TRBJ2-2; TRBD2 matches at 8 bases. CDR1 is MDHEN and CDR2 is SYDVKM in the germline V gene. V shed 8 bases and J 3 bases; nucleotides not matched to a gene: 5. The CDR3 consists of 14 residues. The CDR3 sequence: CASCRGGYTGELFF. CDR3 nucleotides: TGTGCCAGCTGCCGCGGGGGGTACACCGGGGAGCTGTTTTTT.

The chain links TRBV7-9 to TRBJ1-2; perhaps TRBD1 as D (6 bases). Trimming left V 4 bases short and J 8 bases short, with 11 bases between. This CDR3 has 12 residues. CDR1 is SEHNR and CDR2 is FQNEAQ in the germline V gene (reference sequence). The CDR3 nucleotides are TGTGCCAGCAGCTATACAGGGAAAGGCTACACCTTC. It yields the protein CASSYTGKGYTF. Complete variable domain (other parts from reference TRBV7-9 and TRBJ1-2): DTGVSQNPRHKITKRGQNVTFRCDPISEHNRLYWYRQTLGQGPEFLTYFQNEAQLEKSRLLSDRFSAERPKGSFSTLEIQRTEQGDSAMYLCASSYTGKGYTFGSGTRLTVV.

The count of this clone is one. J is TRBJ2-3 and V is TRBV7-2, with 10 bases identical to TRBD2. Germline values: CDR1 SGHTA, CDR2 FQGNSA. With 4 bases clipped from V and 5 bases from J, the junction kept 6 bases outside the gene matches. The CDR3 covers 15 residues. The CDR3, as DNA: TGTGCCAGCAGCTCCCTAGCGGGAGAAGTAGATACGCAGTATTTT. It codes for CASSSLAGEVDTQYF.

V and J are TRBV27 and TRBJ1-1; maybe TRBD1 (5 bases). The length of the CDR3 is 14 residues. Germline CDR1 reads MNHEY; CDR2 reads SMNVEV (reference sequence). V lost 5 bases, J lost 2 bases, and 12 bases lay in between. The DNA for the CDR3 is TGTGCCAGCAGTCAGGGCCGAGTCAACACTGAAGCTTTCTTT. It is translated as CASSQGRVNTEAFF.

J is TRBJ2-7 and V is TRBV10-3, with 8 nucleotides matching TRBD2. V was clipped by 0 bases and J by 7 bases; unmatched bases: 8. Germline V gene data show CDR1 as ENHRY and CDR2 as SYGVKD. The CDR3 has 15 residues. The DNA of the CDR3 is TGTGCCATCAGTGAGTCTGCTAGCGGGTTAGGGGAGCAGTACTTC. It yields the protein CAISESASGLGEQYF.

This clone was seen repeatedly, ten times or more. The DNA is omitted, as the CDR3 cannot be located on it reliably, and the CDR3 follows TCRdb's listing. CDR3 region: CASSQDWGQGAVELSF. The rearrangement joins TRBV4-3 to TRBJ1-6; the table's TRBD1 call for D was not verified on the DNA. The CDR3 numbers 16 amino acids, ends counted. CDR1 LGHNA and CDR2 YSLEER come from the germline V gene.

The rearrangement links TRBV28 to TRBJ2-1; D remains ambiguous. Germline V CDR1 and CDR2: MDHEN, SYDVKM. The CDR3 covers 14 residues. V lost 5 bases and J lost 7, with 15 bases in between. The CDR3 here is CASSPSPLRNEQFF. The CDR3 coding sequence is TGTGCCAGCAGTCCCTCCCCTCTGAGGAATGAGCAGTTCTTC.

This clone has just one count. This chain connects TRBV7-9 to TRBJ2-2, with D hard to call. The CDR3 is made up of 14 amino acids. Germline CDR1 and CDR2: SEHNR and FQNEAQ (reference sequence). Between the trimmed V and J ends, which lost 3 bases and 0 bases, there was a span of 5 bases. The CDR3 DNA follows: TGTGCCAGCAGCTTCGGGTCGAACACCGGGGAGCTGTTTTTT. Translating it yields CASSFGSNTGELFF.